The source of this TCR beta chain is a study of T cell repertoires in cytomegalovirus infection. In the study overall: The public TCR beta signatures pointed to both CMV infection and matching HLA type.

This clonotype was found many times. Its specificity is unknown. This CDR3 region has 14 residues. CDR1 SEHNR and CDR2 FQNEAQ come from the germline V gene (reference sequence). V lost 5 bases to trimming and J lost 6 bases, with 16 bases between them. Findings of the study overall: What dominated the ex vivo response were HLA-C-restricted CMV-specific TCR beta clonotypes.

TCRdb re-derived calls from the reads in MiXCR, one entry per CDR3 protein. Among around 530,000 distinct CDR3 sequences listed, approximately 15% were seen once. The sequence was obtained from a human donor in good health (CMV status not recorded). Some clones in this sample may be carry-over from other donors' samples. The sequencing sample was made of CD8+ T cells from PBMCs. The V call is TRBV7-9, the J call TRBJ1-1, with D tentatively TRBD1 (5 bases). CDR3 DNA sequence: TGTGCCAGCAGCGCGGGGGTGGGGTTCCCTGAAGCTTTCTTT. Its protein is CASSAGVGFPEAFF.